The rows below give T cell receptor beta chains drawn from one sample of a study of CD8 T cells in ankylosing spondylitis. TCRdb re-derived calls from the 5' RACE reads in MiXCR, one entry per CDR3 protein. The table lists 450,000 to 550,000 distinct CDR3 sequences, 5.3% of them singletons, with approximately 3.5% in the top ten. Sequenced sample: blood, either unsorted or a sorted T cell fraction (not recorded which). The receptors originated from a male donor with ankylosing spondylitis. The CDR3 runs from the conserved cysteine through the conserved F or W. The D gene is left open where the match is weak. Clone size appears in some rows only: once, few, many, or a class for an expanded clone.

v_call,d_call,clone_size,j_call,cdr3_nt,cdr3_aa
TRBV28,.,many,TRBJ1-2,TGTGCCAGCAGTTCGTTCGGCTATGGCTACACCTTC,CASSSFGYGYTF
TRBV11-1,.,many,TRBJ2-2,TGTGCCAGCAGCTTAGTCCCTAACACCGGGGAGCTGTTTTTT,CASSLVPNTGELFF
TRBV29-1,.,many,TRBJ1-1,TGCAGCGTTGGACGAGGAGGGGTAACTGAAGCTTTCTTT,CSVGRGGVTEAFF
TRBV27,.,few,TRBJ2-7,TGTGCCAGCAGTTTGAAGGGGCGGACCTACGAGCAGTACTTC,CASSLKGRTYEQYF
TRBV6-1,.,many,TRBJ2-2,TGTGCCAGCAGGAGATTGCTTATAGTAACCGGGGAGCTGTTTTTT,CASRRLLIVTGELFF
TRBV3-1,.,.,TRBJ2-7,TGTGCCAGCAGATCGGATGCCTACGAGCAGTACTTC,CASRSDAYEQYF
TRBV4-1,.,many,TRBJ2-5,TGCGCCAGCAGCCGAACTAGTTTCGGGGAGACCCAGTACTTC,CASSRTSFGETQYF
TRBV7-8,.,many,TRBJ2-7,TGTGCCAGCAGCTCGAGGGTGATTTTTTCACCGGCCTCCTACGAGCAGTACTTC,CASSSRVIFSPASYEQYF
TRBV5-1,TRBD2,many,TRBJ2-5,TGCGCCAGCAGCCGACGGACTAGCGGGTTCCAAGAGACCCAGTACTTC,CASSRRTSGFQETQYF
TRBV9,TRBD2,many,TRBJ2-1,TGTGCCAGCAGCGGAAGACTAGCGGGCAATGAGCAGTTCTTC,CASSGRLAGNEQFF
TRBV15,.,many,TRBJ2-7,TGTGCCACCAGCAGAGAAGGGTCACCCTACGAGCAGTACTTC,CATSREGSPYEQYF
TRBV12-3/TRBV12-4,.,many,TRBJ2-3,TGTGCCAGCAGATACGACAGCGGTGCAGATACGCAGTATTTT,CASRYDSGADTQYF
TRBV24-1,.,.,TRBJ2-3,TGTGCCACCAGTGATTTGGGTAGCGGAGCTAGCACAGATACGCAGTATTTT,CATSDLGSGASTDTQYF
TRBV6-1,.,many,TRBJ2-7,TGTGCCAGCAGCCCCCGGGGGCAAAGCTCCTACGAGCAGTACTTC,CASSPRGQSSYEQYF
TRBV7-2,.,few,TRBJ2-7,TGTGCCAGCAGCTTAGTGATCGGGACCTACGAGCAGTACTTC,CASSLVIGTYEQYF
TRBV6-1,.,many,TRBJ2-5,TGTGCCAGCAGTGAAATCCTGGGGACCCAGTACTTC,CASSEILGTQYF
TRBV21-1,.,many,TRBJ2-1,TGTGCCAGCAGCGAGGCTAGCGGGCCTTGCTTTGAGCAGTTCTTC,CASSEASGPCFEQFF
TRBV20-1,TRBD1,many,TRBJ2-1,TGCAGTGCTATGATAGGACAGGGATACAATGAGCAGTTCTTC,CSAMIGQGYNEQFF
TRBV12-3/TRBV12-4,TRBD1,many,TRBJ2-7,TGTGCCAGCACCGTGGACAGGGCCTTTAAGTCCTACGAGCAGTACTTC,CASTVDRAFKSYEQYF